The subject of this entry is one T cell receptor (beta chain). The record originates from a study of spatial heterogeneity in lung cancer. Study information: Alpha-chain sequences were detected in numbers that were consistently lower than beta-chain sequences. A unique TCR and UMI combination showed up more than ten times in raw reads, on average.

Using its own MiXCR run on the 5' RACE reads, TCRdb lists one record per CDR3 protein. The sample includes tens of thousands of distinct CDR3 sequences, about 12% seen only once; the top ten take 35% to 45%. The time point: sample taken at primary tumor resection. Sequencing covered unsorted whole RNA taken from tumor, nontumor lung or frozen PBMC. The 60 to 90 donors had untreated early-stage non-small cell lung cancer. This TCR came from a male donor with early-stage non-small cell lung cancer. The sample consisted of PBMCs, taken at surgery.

CDR3 DNA sequence: TGTGCCAGCAGCTTAGCTAGCCCTCTGAAGGCCCAGTACTTC. The encoded protein is CASSLASPLKAQYF. The chain links TRBV7-2 to TRBJ2-5, with D unresolved. Germline V lookup: CDR1 SGHTA, CDR2 FQGNSA. The CDR3 runs to 14 residues. V dropped 0 bases and J dropped 9 bases, with 14 bases sitting between them.